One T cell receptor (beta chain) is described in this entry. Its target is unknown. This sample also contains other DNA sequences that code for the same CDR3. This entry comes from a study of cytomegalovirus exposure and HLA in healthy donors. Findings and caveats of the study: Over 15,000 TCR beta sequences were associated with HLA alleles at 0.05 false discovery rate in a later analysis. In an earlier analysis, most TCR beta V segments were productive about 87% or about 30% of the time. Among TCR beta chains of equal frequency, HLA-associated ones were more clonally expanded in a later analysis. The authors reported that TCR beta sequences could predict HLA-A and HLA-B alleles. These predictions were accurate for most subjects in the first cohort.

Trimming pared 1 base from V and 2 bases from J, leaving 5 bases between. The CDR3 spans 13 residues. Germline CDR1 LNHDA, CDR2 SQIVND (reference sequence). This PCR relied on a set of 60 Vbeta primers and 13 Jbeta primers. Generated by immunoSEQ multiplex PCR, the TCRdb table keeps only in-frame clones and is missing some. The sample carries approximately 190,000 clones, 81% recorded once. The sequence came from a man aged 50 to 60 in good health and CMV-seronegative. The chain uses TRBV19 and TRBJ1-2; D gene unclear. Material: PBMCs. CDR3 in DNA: TGTGCCAGTAGTATAGCGAGGAACTATGGCTACACCTTC. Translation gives CASSIARNYGYTF.